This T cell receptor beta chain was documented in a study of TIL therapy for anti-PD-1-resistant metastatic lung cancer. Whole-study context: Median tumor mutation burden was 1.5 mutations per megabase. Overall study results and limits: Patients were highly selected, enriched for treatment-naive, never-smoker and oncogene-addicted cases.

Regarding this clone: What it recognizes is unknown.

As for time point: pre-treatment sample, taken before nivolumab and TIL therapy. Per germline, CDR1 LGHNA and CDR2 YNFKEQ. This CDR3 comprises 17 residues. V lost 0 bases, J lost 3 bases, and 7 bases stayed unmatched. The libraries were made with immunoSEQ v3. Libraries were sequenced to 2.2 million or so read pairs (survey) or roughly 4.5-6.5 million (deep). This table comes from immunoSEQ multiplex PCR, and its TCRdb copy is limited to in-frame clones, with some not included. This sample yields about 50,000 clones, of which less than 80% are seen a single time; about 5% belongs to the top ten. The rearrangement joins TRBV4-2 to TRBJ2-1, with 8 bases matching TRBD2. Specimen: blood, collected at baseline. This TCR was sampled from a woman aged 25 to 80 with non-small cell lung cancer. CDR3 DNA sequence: TGTGCCAGCAGCCAAGACACCGGGAGGGCGGACTACAATGAGCAGTTCTTC. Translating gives CASSQDTGRADYNEQFF.